This entry lists 2 T cell receptor beta chains sequenced from one sample in a study of shared clonotypes between healthy human individuals. Some clones are missing from TCRdb's copy, which holds only in-frame ones; the method was immunoSEQ multiplex PCR. The sample comprises some 1,400,000 clones, 95% to 97% of which are singletons, and 1.2% rests with the top ten. The source material was naive CD4+ T cells sorted from blood. As to subset: CD45RA+ positively selected. The receptor source for this set is a young man in good health.

The V gene is TRBV14, the J gene TRBJ1-1; D is possibly TRBD1 (5 bases). This CDR3 region has 12 residues. The germline V gene encodes CDR1 SGHDN and CDR2 FVKESK. The V end was cut by 1 base, the J end by 11 bases, with 11 bases between. DNA of the CDR3: TGTGCCAGCAGCCAAGTCAGGGCTCTCGCTTTCTTT. Translating gives CASSQVRALAFF.

A single count supports this clone. This chain uses TRBV7-9 with TRBJ2-3; D is unclear. This CDR3 contains 17 residues. From germline, CDR1 is SEHNR and CDR2 FQNEAQ (reference sequence). V lost 6 bases, J lost 0 bases, and 19 bases lay in between. Here the CDR3 DNA reads TGTGCCAGCAGTTGGGCGAGTGGACGCTTCAGCACAGATACGCAGTATTTT. Protein: CASSWASGRFSTDTQYF.